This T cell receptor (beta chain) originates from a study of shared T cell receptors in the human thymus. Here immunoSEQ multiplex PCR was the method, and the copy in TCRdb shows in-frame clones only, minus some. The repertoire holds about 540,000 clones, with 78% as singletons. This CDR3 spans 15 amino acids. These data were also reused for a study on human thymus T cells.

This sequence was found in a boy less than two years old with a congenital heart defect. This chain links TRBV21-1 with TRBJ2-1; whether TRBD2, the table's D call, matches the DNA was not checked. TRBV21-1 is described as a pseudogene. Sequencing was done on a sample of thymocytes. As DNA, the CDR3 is TGTGCCAGCAGCCCATGCGGGAGGGACTACAATGAGCAGTTCTTC. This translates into CASSPCGRDYNEQFF.